A selection of T cell receptor beta chains follows, all from one sample in a study of regulatory T cells in long-lasting Graves disease. From the multiplex PCR reads, TCRdb called clonotypes with MiXCR, one entry per CDR3 protein. The repertoire holds 250,000 to 300,000 distinct CDR3 sequences, roughly a fifth seen once, with approximately 53% in the top ten. The sequences come from peripheral blood mononuclear cells (PBMCs), collected when the disease was refractory, from a patient treated with antithyroid drugs. Receptors were obtained from a female donor with Graves disease. CDR3s include the opening cysteine and the closing phenylalanine or tryptophan. Fields, in order: V gene, J gene, clone size, D gene, CDR3 DNA, CDR3 protein. D genes are given only for firm matches. Only part of the rows carry a size: once, few, many, or a class if the clone is expanded.

v_call: TRBV27
j_call: TRBJ1-1
clone_size: NA
d_call: NA
cdr3_nt: TGTGCCAGCAGTTTGTGGGTGGGGAACACTGAAGCTTTCTTT
cdr3_aa: CASSLWVGNTEAFF

v_call: TRBV12-3/TRBV12-4
j_call: TRBJ2-7
clone_size: many
d_call: NA
cdr3_nt: TGTGCCAGCAGTTTTCGGTGGATGTCTGACGAGCAGTACTTC
cdr3_aa: CASSFRWMSDEQYF

v_call: TRBV3-1
j_call: TRBJ2-5
clone_size: many
d_call: NA
cdr3_nt: TGTGCCAGCAGCCAAGATTTCGCCACCCAAGAGACCCAGTACTTC
cdr3_aa: CASSQDFATQETQYF

v_call: TRBV20-1
j_call: TRBJ2-5
clone_size: NA
d_call: NA
cdr3_nt: TGCAGTGCTAGAGACCAGATCGCAGAGACCCGGTACTTC
cdr3_aa: CSARDQIAETRYF

v_call: TRBV28
j_call: TRBJ2-7
clone_size: many
d_call: NA
cdr3_nt: TGTGCCAGCAGTAAAGCCTCAGGGAGCTCCTACGAGCAGTACTTC
cdr3_aa: CASSKASGSSYEQYF

v_call: TRBV30
j_call: TRBJ2-7
clone_size: many
d_call: NA
cdr3_nt: TGTGCCTGGAGTGCGACAAGGACATCTCAACAGCAGTACTTC
cdr3_aa: CAWSATRTSQQQYF

v_call: TRBV12-3/TRBV12-4
j_call: TRBJ1-5
clone_size: NA
d_call: NA
cdr3_nt: TGTGCCAGCAGGAAAGACGACAGGAGCAATCAGCCCCAGCATTTT
cdr3_aa: CASRKDDRSNQPQHF

v_call: TRBV6-1
j_call: TRBJ1-1
clone_size: NA
d_call: NA
cdr3_nt: TGTGCCAGCAGTGAAGCAGGGTCCACTGAAGCTCTCTTT
cdr3_aa: CASSEAGSTEALF

v_call: TRBV7-9
j_call: TRBJ1-1
clone_size: few
d_call: NA
cdr3_nt: TGTGCCAGCAGCCGGGAGGACCGAGAAGCTTTCTTT
cdr3_aa: CASSREDREAFF

v_call: TRBV27
j_call: TRBJ1-4
clone_size: many
d_call: NA
cdr3_nt: TGTGCCAGCAGTTCGGGGTTCGAACTGTTTTTT
cdr3_aa: CASSSGFELFF

v_call: TRBV11-2
j_call: TRBJ2-5
clone_size: many
d_call: NA
cdr3_nt: TGTGCCAGCAGCTCAAGCCCAGCCGGGGAGACCCAGTACTTC
cdr3_aa: CASSSSPAGETQYF

v_call: TRBV7-2
j_call: TRBJ1-6
clone_size: NA
d_call: NA
cdr3_nt: TGTGCCAGCAGCACACAAGCGGGGGCTTCACCCCTCCACTTT
cdr3_aa: CASSTQAGASPLHF

v_call: TRBV20-1
j_call: TRBJ1-2
clone_size: NA
d_call: NA
cdr3_nt: TGCAGTGCTAGAGGGAAAGGCTATGGCTACACCTTC
cdr3_aa: CSARGKGYGYTF

v_call: TRBV20-1
j_call: TRBJ2-7
clone_size: NA
d_call: NA
cdr3_nt: TGCAGTGCTCGGACAGCATACTCCTACGAGCAGTACTTC
cdr3_aa: CSARTAYSYEQYF

v_call: TRBV7-3
j_call: TRBJ2-3
clone_size: NA
d_call: TRBD1
cdr3_nt: TGTGCCAGCAGCTCCTACCCCCTCACAGGGGACGGCACAGATACGCAGTATTTT
cdr3_aa: CASSSYPLTGDGTDTQYF

v_call: TRBV5-4
j_call: TRBJ2-1
clone_size: few
d_call: NA
cdr3_nt: TGTGCCAGCAGCTTGTTCGAGCTAAGCTCCTACAATGAGCAGTTCTTC
cdr3_aa: CASSLFELSSYNEQFF

v_call: TRBV3-2
j_call: TRBJ2-7
clone_size: few
d_call: NA
cdr3_nt: TGTGCCAGCAGCCAAGTAAGGCAGCGGAACTACGAGCAGTACTTC
cdr3_aa: CASSQVRQRNYEQYF

v_call: TRBV7-9
j_call: TRBJ1-2
clone_size: many
d_call: NA
cdr3_nt: TGTGCCAGCAGCTTAGCGAAGGCAGATGGCTACACCTTC
cdr3_aa: CASSLAKADGYTF

v_call: TRBV12-3/TRBV12-4
j_call: TRBJ2-2
clone_size: many
d_call: NA
cdr3_nt: TGTGCCAGCAGTTTGAGGCAGGGTGACACCGGGGAGCTGTTTTTT
cdr3_aa: CASSLRQGDTGELFF

v_call: TRBV5-6
j_call: TRBJ1-5
clone_size: few
d_call: NA
cdr3_nt: TGTGCCAGCAGTGCGGGGGCAGCTGGCAATCAGCCCCAGCATTTT
cdr3_aa: CASSAGAAGNQPQHF

v_call: TRBV14
j_call: TRBJ1-2
clone_size: few
d_call: NA
cdr3_nt: TGTGCCAGCAGCCGAACCCCACCACAGACAGCCTATGGCTACACCTTC
cdr3_aa: CASSRTPPQTAYGYTF

v_call: TRBV28
j_call: TRBJ1-5
clone_size: NA
d_call: TRBD1
cdr3_nt: TGTGCCACCGTTTTTTCCGACAGGGGCGACCAGCCCCAGCATTTT
cdr3_aa: CATVFSDRGDQPQHF

v_call: TRBV2
j_call: TRBJ1-5
clone_size: NA
d_call: TRBD1
cdr3_nt: TGTGCCAGCAGTGAATACGGGACAGGGAACAATCAGCCCCAGCATTTT
cdr3_aa: CASSEYGTGNNQPQHF

v_call: TRBV28
j_call: TRBJ2-7
clone_size: many
d_call: NA
cdr3_nt: TGTGCCAGCAGTTTAAGGGTATTAAGCTACGAGCAGTACTTC
cdr3_aa: CASSLRVLSYEQYF

v_call: TRBV7-2
j_call: TRBJ1-5
clone_size: many
d_call: TRBD1
cdr3_nt: TGTGCCAGCAGCCCCCAGACAGGGGAAGATCAGCCCCAGCATTTT
cdr3_aa: CASSPQTGEDQPQHF

v_call: TRBV20-1
j_call: TRBJ2-1
clone_size: NA
d_call: NA
cdr3_nt: TGCAGTGCTAGAGATAGAAAGTCCGTCCCGCCTTACAATGAGCAGTTCTTC
cdr3_aa: CSARDRKSVPPYNEQFF

v_call: TRBV6-5
j_call: TRBJ1-3
clone_size: NA
d_call: TRBD1
cdr3_nt: TGTGCCAGCAGTTGGGACAGCCGGTGGAACACCATATATTTT
cdr3_aa: CASSWDSRWNTIYF

v_call: TRBV9
j_call: TRBJ2-5
clone_size: NA
d_call: NA
cdr3_nt: TGTGCCAGCAGCGAGCAGGGTTGGGGGGCGGAGACCCAGTACTTC
cdr3_aa: CASSEQGWGAETQYF

v_call: TRBV6-2/TRBV6-3
j_call: TRBJ1-6
clone_size: many
d_call: TRBD1
cdr3_nt: TGTGCCAGCAGTTATACCGGGGACAGGGTTAATTCACCCCTCCACTTT
cdr3_aa: CASSYTGDRVNSPLHF

v_call: TRBV6-1
j_call: TRBJ2-7
clone_size: NA
d_call: TRBD2
cdr3_nt: TGTGCCAGCAGGATAGCGGGAGCCTACGAGCAGTACTTC
cdr3_aa: CASRIAGAYEQYF

v_call: TRBV6-2/TRBV6-3
j_call: TRBJ2-7
clone_size: NA
d_call: NA
cdr3_nt: TGTGCCAGCGGCAGGGGAGACGAGCAGTACTTC
cdr3_aa: CASGRGDEQYF

v_call: TRBV5-5
j_call: TRBJ1-5
clone_size: NA
d_call: NA
cdr3_nt: TGTGCCAGCAGCTTCGGAGGCCCCGCCAATCAGCCCCAGCATTTT
cdr3_aa: CASSFGGPANQPQHF

v_call: TRBV7-8
j_call: TRBJ1-1
clone_size: few
d_call: TRBD1
cdr3_nt: TGTGCCAGCAGCTTACCCCGGTTTCGGGACAGATTTCGTGCGGGAGCTGAAGCTTTCTTT
cdr3_aa: CASSLPRFRDRFRAGAEAFF

v_call: TRBV7-3
j_call: TRBJ2-7
clone_size: many
d_call: NA
cdr3_nt: TGTGCCAGCAGCATCCGGGACTCCCCCAATTACGAGCAGTACTTC
cdr3_aa: CASSIRDSPNYEQYF

v_call: TRBV27
j_call: TRBJ1-5
clone_size: few
d_call: NA
cdr3_nt: TGTGCCAGCAGTTTAGGGAGGGTTGGCCAGCCCCAGCATTTT
cdr3_aa: CASSLGRVGQPQHF

v_call: TRBV28
j_call: TRBJ2-3
clone_size: few
d_call: TRBD2
cdr3_nt: TGTGCCAGCAGACAGATAGGGGCGGGAGGGGCAGATACGCAGTATTTT
cdr3_aa: CASRQIGAGGADTQYF

v_call: TRBV28
j_call: TRBJ2-5
clone_size: many
d_call: NA
cdr3_nt: TGTGCCAGCAGTTCATTCCTGGGAACGGGAGAGACCCAGTACTTC
cdr3_aa: CASSSFLGTGETQYF

v_call: TRBV29-1
j_call: TRBJ2-3
clone_size: NA
d_call: TRBD2
cdr3_nt: TGCAGCGTTGCGGGACTAGCAGACACAGATACGCAGTATTTT
cdr3_aa: CSVAGLADTDTQYF

v_call: TRBV28
j_call: TRBJ2-5
clone_size: many
d_call: NA
cdr3_nt: TGTGCCAGCAGTGGGTTGGGAGTGGAAGAGACCCAGTACTTC
cdr3_aa: CASSGLGVEETQYF

v_call: TRBV29-1
j_call: TRBJ2-7
clone_size: NA
d_call: NA
cdr3_nt: TGCAGCGTGGGTAAACAGGGTTACGAGCAGTACTTC
cdr3_aa: CSVGKQGYEQYF

v_call: TRBV6-5
j_call: TRBJ2-1
clone_size: once
d_call: NA
cdr3_nt: TGTGCCAGCAGTTACGGTCGGTGGTCAGGCAGAAGCTCCTACAATGAGCAGTTCTTC
cdr3_aa: CASSYGRWSGRSSYNEQFF

v_call: TRBV9
j_call: TRBJ2-7
clone_size: few
d_call: NA
cdr3_nt: TGTGCCAGCAGCGCAGGGGACGCCGCCTACGAGCAGTACTTC
cdr3_aa: CASSAGDAAYEQYF

v_call: TRBV28
j_call: TRBJ1-5
clone_size: many
d_call: NA
cdr3_nt: TGTGCCAGCACAAAATCGGGCACCCAGAATCAGCCCCAGCATTTT
cdr3_aa: CASTKSGTQNQPQHF

v_call: TRBV7-8
j_call: TRBJ2-5
clone_size: NA
d_call: NA
cdr3_nt: TGTGCCAGCAGCTTAGGCCTCGGGGTGCAAGAGACCCAGTACTTC
cdr3_aa: CASSLGLGVQETQYF

v_call: TRBV28
j_call: TRBJ2-1
clone_size: NA
d_call: NA
cdr3_nt: TGTGCCAGCAGTTTCATGGTGGGCCCCAATGAGCAGTTCTTC
cdr3_aa: CASSFMVGPNEQFF